These T cell receptor beta chains were read from a single sample in a study of tumor-infiltrating lymphocytes in primary liver carcinoma. TCRdb re-derived calls from the multiplex PCR reads in MiXCR, one entry per CDR3 protein. Seen here are about 210,000 distinct CDR3 sequences, about 65% observed once, and the top ten hold around 7.1%. The sequenced material came from peripheral blood. The receptors originated from a woman aged 60 to 75 with primary liver carcinoma and hepatitis B virus infection. CDR3s include the opening cysteine and the closing phenylalanine or tryptophan. Each record gives: D gene, V gene, CDR3 protein. D genes are given only for firm matches.

NA,TRBV11-3,CVSSFPLTTLSIDTQYF
TRBD1,TRBV5-1,CASSPGQGWAEAFF
NA,TRBV5-1,CASSLGRIQETHYF
NA,TRBV6-6,CDSTLSGANVLTF
TRBD2,TRBV12-3/TRBV12-4,CASRPGTSGSLPGEPFF
NA,TRBV7-9,CASSPPSGPLGNEQFF
NA,TRBV11-2,CASSLVPNSGNTIYF
TRBD2,TRBV9,CASSPLAGAMNTGELFF
TRBD1,TRBV6-1,CGSSDGQVINEKLFF
TRBD2,TRBV5-4,CAGSLTSGSGEQYF
NA,TRBV12-3/TRBV12-4,CASSLGGLTEAFF
NA,TRBV5-1,CASSLRVSSSDTEAFF
TRBD1,TRBV28,CASSQQGYQETQYF
TRBD2,TRBV5-6,CASSLALPGLAQRSYNEQFF
TRBD1,TRBV30,CAWTLTGPSSSYNSPLHF
NA,TRBV28,CASGRAPDTQYF
NA,TRBV5-6,CASSHGHDLLSPSTDTQYF
NA,TRBV4-2,CASSQDRVDTGELFF
TRBD2,TRBV6-2/TRBV6-3,CASTGTSGRSFYNEQFF
TRBD2,TRBV6-5,CASSYQSSGPYEQYF
TRBD2,TRBV29-1,CSGAGGIGAYTQYF
TRBD2,TRBV6-6,CPSSSGISTGELFF
NA,TRBV7-9,CASSLAHGGEQYF
TRBD2,TRBV5-1,CASSKGLAGGNNEQIF
NA,TRBV11-2,CASPKTNGPRTGELFF
TRBD1,TRBV7-9,CASSPPNNDRGNYEQYF
NA,TRBV11-3,CASSLGDTGKLFF
TRBD2,TRBV11-2,CASSPGLAGPDTQYF
TRBD1,TRBV5-5,CASSLRQGAMTGELFF
NA,TRBV28,CASRLPGGTDTQYF
TRBD1,TRBV28,CVSSTTHRGPPYGYTF
TRBD2,TRBV11-2,CASSLQGLAGGQYF
NA,TRBV7-3,CASSLTGISGELFF
TRBD1,TRBV5-6,CASSYQGARNTEAFF
NA,TRBV7-8,CASNLAWAFSDTQYF
TRBD2,TRBV11-2,CASRRGLAGVRLDPGELFF
TRBD1,TRBV11-2,CASRLGQGVFYEQFF
TRBD1,TRBV6-1,CASSEQGPYEQYF
NA,TRBV10-3,CAISASSYNEQFF
TRBD1,TRBV5-1,CASSVNTGGETQYF
NA,TRBV12-3/TRBV12-4,CASSPRDGNSYKQYF
TRBD2,TRBV29-1,CSVEGQAGGSADTQYF
TRBD2,TRBV4-1,CASSQEPRSGTYNEQFF
TRBD2,TRBV12-3/TRBV12-4,CDSSPGLAGSSTYNEQFF
TRBD1,TRBV29-1,CSVVTGGLFEAQYF
NA,TRBV30,CAWSVLNSYEQYF
TRBD2,TRBV11-2,CASSLTSESYEQYF
NA,TRBV4-1,CASRPQGDNSPLHF